This record concerns one T cell receptor (beta chain) sequence. Its target is unknown. The data were taken from a study of T cells in Graves' hyperthyroidism and ophthalmopathy. Using RNA transcripts as the source, TCR beta CDR3 regions were amplified. The HTBI set primed first-round TCR CDR3 RT-PCR. One entry per CDR3 protein, called by TCRdb with MiXCR from the multiplex PCR reads. The sample has about 560,000 distinct CDR3 sequences; around 15% are singletons. Newly diagnosed patients aged 18 to 65 had hyperthyroidism of under 2 months' duration. Diagnosis rested on symptoms, serum thyroxine and TRAb, thyroid ultrasound, and orbital computed tomography. Extraction of PBMCs used roughly 9.6 ml of fresh peripheral blood. General study points: Before onset, by a median of around six months, the model predicted ophthalmopathy.

Per germline, CDR1 MGHRA and CDR2 YSYEKL. V was shortened by 1 base and J by 0 bases, with 12 bases between the two germline ends. The CDR3 has 16 amino acids. The receptor was isolated from a woman younger than 30 with Graves' hyperthyroidism. This chain uses TRBV4-1 with TRBJ1-1, with D possibly TRBD1 on 5 matching bases. Material for sequencing was blood. This CDR3 is CASSQGGEGLNTEAFF. The CDR3 DNA sequence: TGCGCCAGCAGCCAAGGGGGGGAGGGTTTGAACACTGAAGCTTTCTTT.